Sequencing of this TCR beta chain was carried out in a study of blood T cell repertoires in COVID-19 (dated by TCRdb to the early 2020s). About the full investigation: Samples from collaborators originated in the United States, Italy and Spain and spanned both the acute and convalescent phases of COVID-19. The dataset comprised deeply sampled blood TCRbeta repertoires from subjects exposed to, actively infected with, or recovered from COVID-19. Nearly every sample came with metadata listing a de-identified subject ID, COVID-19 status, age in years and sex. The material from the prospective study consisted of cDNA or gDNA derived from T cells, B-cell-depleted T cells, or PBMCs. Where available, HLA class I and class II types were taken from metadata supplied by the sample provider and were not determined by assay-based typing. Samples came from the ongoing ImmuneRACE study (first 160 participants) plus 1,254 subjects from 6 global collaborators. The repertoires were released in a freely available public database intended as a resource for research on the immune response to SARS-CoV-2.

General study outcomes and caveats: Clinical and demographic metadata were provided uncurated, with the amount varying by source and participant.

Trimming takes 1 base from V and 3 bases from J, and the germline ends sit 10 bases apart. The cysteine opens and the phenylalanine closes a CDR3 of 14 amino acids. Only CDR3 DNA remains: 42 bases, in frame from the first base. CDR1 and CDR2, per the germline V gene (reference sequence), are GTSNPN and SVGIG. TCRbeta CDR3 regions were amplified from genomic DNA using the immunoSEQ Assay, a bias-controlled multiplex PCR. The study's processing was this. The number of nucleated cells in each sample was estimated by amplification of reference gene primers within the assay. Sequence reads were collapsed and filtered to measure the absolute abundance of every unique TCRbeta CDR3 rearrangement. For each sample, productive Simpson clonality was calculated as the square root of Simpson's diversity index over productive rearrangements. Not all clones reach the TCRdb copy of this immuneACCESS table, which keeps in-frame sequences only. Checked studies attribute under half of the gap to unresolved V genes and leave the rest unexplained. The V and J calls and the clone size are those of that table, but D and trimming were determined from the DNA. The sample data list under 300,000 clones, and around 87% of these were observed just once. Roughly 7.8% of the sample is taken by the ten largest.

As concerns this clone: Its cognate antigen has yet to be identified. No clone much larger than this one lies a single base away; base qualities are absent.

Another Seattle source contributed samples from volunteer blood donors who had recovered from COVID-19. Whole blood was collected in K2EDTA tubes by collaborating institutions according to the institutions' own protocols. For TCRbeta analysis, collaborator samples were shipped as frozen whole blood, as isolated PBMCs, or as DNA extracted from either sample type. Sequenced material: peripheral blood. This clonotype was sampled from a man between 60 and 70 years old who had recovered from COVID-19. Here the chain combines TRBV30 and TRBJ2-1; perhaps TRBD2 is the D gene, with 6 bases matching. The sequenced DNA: TGTGCCTGGAGTGCGGGACTCAACTACAATGAGCAGTTCTTC. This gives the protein CAWSAGLNYNEQFF.